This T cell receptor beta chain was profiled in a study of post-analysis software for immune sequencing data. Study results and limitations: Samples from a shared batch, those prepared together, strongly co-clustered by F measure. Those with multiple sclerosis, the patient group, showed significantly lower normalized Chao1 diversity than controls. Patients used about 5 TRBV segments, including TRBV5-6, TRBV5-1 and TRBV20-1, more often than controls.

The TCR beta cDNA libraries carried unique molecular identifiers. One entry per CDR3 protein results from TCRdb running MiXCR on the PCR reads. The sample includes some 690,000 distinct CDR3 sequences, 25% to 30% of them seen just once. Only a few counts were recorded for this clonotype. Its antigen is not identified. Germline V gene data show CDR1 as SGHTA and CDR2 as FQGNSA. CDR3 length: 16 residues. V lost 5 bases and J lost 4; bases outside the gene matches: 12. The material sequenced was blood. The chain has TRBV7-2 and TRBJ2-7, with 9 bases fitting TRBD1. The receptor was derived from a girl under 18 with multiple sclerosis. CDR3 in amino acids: CASSIPLRDRVYEQYF. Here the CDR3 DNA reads TGTGCCAGCAGCATTCCCCTCCGGGACAGGGTTTACGAGCAGTACTTC.